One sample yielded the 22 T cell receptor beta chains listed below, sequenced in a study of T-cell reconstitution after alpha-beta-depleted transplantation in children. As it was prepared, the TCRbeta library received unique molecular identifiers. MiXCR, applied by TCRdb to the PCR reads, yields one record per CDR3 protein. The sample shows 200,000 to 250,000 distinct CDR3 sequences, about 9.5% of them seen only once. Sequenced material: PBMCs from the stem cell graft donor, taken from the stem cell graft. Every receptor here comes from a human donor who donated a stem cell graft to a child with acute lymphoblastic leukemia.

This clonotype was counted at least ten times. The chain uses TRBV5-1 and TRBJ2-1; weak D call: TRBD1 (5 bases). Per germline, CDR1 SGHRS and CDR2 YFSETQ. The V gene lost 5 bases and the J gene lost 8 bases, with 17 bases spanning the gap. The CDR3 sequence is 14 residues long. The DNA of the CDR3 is TGCGCCAGCAGTCAAGGGGCTATAGACGATGAGCAGTTCTTC. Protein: CASSQGAIDDEQFF.

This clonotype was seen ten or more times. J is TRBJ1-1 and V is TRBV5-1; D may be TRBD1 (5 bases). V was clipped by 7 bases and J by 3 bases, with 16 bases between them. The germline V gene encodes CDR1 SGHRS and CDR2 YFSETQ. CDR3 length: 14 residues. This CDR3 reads CASGSGTAHTEAFF. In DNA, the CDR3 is TGCGCCAGCGGATCCGGGACGGCACACACTGAAGCTTTCTTT.

CDR3 sequence reads: CASSSLQGGETQYF. The CDR3 nucleotides read TGTGCCAGCAGCTCCCTTCAGGGAGGAGAGACCCAGTACTTC. The chain joins TRBV7-2 to TRBJ2-5; D may be TRBD2 (6 bases). In germline, CDR1 is SGHTA, CDR2 FQGNSA. The CDR3 runs 14 residues. V was cut by 4 bases and J by 4 bases, with 13 bases left in between. The complete variable domain, with remaining parts taken from reference TRBV7-2 and TRBJ2-5, reads GAGVSQSPSNKVTEKGKDVELRCDPISGHTALYWYRQSLGQGLEFLIYFQGNSAPDKSGLPSDRFSAERTGGSVSTLTIQRTQQEDSAVYLCASSSLQGGETQYFGPGTRLLVL.

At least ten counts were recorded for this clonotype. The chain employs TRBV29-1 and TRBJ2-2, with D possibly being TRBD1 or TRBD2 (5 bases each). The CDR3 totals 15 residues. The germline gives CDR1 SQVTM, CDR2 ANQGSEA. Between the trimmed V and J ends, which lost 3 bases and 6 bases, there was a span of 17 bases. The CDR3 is CSVERGSTVAGELFF. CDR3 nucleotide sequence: TGCAGCGTTGAGAGGGGCTCGACAGTCGCCGGGGAGCTGTTTTTT.

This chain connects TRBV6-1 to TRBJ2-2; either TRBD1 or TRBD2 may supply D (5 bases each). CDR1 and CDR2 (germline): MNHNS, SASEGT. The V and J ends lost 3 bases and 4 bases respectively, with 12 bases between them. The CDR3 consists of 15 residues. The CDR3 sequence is CASSEGPSGTGELFF. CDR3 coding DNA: TGTGCCAGCAGTGAGGGACCCTCGGGCACCGGGGAGCTGTTTTTT.

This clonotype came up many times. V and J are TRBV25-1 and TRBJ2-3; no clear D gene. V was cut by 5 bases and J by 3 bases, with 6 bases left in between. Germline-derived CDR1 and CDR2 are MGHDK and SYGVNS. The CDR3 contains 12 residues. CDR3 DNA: TGTGCCAGCAGTCCCTTTACAGATACGCAGTATTTT. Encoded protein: CASSPFTDTQYF.

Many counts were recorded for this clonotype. The CDR3 nucleotides read TGTGCCAGCACCAGGGAAGAGAACACCGGGGAGCTGTTTTTT. It translates to CASTREENTGELFF. The chain couples TRBV10-3 to TRBJ2-2; D perhaps matches TRBD1 (5 bases). Germline V gives CDR1 ENHRY, CDR2 SYGVKD. The length of the CDR3 is 14 residues. Trimming removed 10 bases at V and 1 base at J, with 13 bases between.

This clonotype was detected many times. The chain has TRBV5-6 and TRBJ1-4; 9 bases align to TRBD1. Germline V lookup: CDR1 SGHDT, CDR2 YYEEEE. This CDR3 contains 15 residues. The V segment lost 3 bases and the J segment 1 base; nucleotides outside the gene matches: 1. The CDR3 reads CASSWGQGTNEKLFF. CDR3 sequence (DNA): TGTGCCAGCAGCTGGGGACAGGGAACTAATGAAAAACTGTTTTTT.

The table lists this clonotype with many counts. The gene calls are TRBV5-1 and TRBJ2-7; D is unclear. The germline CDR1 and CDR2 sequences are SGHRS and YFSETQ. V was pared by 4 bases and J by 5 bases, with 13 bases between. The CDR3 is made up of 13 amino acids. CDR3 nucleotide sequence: TGCGCCAGCAGCCGACCCCCCAGGAACGAGCAGTACTTC. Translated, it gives CASSRPPRNEQYF. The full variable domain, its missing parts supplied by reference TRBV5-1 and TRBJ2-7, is KAGVTQTPRYLIKTRGQQVTLSCSPISGHRSVSWYQQTPGQGLQFLFEYFSETQRNKGNFPGRFSGRQFSNSRSEMNVSTLELGDSALYLCASSRPPRNEQYFGPGTRLTVT.

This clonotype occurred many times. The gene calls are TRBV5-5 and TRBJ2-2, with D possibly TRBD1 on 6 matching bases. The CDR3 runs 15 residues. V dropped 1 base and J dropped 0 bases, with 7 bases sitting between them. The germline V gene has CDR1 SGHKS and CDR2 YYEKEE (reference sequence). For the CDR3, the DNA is TGTGCCAGCAGCTTGAACAGGGCGAACACCGGGGAGCTGTTTTTT. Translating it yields CASSLNRANTGELFF.

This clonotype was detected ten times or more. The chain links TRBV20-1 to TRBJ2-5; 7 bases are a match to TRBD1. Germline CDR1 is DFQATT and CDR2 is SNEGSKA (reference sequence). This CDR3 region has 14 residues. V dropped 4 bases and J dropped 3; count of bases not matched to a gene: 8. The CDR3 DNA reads TGCAGTGCTATAAACAGGGGTATGGAAGAGACCCAGTACTTC. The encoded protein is CSAINRGMEETQYF.

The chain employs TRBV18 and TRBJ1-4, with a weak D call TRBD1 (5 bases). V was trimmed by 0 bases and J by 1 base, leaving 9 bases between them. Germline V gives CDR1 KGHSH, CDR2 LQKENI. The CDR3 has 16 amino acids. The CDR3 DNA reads TGTGCCAGCTCACCACCCCTGGGGGGAACTAATGAAAAACTGTTTTTT. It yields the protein CASSPPLGGTNEKLFF.

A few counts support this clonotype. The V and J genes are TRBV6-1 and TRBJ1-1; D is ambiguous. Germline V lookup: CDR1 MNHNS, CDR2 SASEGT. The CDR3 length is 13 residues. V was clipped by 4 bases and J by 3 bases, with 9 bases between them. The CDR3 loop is CASSASVDTEAFF. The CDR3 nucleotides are TGTGCCAGCAGTGCCTCGGTGGACACTGAAGCTTTCTTT.

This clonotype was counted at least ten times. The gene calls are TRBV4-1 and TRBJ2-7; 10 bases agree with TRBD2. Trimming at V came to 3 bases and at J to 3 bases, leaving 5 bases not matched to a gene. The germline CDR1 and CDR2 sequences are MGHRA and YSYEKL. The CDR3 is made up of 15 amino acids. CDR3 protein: CASSHVAGGRYEQYF. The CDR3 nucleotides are TGCGCCAGCAGCCACGTAGCGGGGGGACGCTACGAGCAGTACTTC.

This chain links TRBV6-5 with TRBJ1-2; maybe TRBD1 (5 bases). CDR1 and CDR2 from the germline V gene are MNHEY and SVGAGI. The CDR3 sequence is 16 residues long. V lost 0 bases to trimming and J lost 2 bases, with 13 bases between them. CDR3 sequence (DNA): TGTGCCAGCAGTTACTCCGGGACGGAGAGGAACTATGGCTACACCTTC. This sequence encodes CASSYSGTERNYGYTF.

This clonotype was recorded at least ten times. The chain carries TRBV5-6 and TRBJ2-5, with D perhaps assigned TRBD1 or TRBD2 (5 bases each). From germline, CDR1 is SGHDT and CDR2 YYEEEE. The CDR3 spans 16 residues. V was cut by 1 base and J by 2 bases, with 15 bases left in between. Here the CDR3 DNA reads TGTGCCAGCAGCTTGTGGGGGTTAGGCCTACAAGAGACCCAGTACTTC. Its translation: CASSLWGLGLQETQYF. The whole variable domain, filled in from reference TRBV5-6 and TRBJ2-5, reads DAGVTQSPTHLIKTRGQQVTLRCSPKSGHDTVSWYQQALGQGPQFIFQYYEEEERQRGNFPDRFSGHQFPNYSSELNVNALLLGDSALYLCASSLWGLGLQETQYFGPGTRLLVL.

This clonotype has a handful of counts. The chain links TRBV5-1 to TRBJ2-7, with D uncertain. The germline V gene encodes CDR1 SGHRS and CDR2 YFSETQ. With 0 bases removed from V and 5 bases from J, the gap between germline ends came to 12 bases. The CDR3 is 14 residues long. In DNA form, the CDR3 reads TGCGCCAGCAGCTTGGGTTTTAGCATCGACGAGCAGTACTTC. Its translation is CASSLGFSIDEQYF. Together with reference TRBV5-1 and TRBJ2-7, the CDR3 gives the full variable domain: KAGVTQTPRYLIKTRGQQVTLSCSPISGHRSVSWYQQTPGQGLQFLFEYFSETQRNKGNFPGRFSGRQFSNSRSEMNVSTLELGDSALYLCASSLGFSIDEQYFGPGTRLTVT.

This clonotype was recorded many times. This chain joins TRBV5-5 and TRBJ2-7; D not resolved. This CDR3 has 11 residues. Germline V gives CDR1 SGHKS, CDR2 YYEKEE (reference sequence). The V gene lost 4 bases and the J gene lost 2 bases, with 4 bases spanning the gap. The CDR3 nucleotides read TGTGCCAGCAGCGTAACCTACGAGCAGTACTTC. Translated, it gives CASSVTYEQYF.

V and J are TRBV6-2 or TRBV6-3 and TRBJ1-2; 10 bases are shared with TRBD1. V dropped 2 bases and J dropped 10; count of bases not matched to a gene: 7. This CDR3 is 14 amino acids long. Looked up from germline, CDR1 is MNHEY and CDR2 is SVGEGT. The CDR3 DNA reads TGTGCCAGCAGTTACCCCGGGACAGGGGAAAACTACACCTTC. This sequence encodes CASSYPGTGENYTF.

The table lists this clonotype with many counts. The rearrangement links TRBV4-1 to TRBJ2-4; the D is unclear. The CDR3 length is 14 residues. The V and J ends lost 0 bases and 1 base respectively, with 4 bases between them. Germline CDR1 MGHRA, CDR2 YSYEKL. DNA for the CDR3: TGCGCCAGCAGCCAAGACTTGGCCAAAAACATTCAGTACTTC. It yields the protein CASSQDLAKNIQYF.

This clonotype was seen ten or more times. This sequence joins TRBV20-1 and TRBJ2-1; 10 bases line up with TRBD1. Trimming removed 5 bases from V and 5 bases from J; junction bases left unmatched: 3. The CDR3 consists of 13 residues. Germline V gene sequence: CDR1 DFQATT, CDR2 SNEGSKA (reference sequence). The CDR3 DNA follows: TGCAGTGCTCCGGGACAGGGGCACAATGAGCAGTTCTTC. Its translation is CSAPGQGHNEQFF.

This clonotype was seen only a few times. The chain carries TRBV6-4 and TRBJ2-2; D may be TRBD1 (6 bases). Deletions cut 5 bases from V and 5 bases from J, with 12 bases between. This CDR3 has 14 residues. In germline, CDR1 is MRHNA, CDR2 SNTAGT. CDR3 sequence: CASSSRTVTGELFF. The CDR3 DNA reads TGTGCCAGCAGTTCCCGGACAGTGACCGGGGAGCTGTTTTTT.